A selection of T cell receptor beta chains follows, all from one sample in a study of shared clonotypes between healthy human individuals. TCRdb keeps only in-frame clones here, not all; method: immunoSEQ multiplex PCR. The sample gives millions of clones, 85% to 95% of which show up once; about 0.13% is in the top ten. The sample comprised naive CD4+ T cells sorted from blood. The source of these receptors is a man between 18 and 35 years old in good health. The CDR3 runs from the conserved cysteine through the conserved F or W. D genes are given only for firm matches.

D,V,CDR3
-,TRBV7-2,CASSPGATNTGELFF
TRBD2,TRBV11-2,CASSLYVGTSGETQYF
-,TRBV6-5,CASRDWSKGHAEAFF
TRBD1,TRBV7-8,CASSWTGALSTDTQYF
-,TRBV7-6,CASSPTRGPYEQYF
-,TRBV5-4,CASSLAGTNSYEQYF
-,TRBV30,CATDPRDTEAFF
TRBD1,TRBV5-4,CASSQTGDNEKLFF
-,TRBV4-3,CASSQVATLGGELFF
TRBD1,TRBV6-5,CASSYGGQGRGELFF
TRBD2,TRBV18,CASSPLAGSVGELFF
TRBD1,TRBV4-3,CASSQGGTGANEQFF
TRBD2,TRBV7-2,CASRLKGGAGSGSYEQYF
-,TRBV7-9,CASSFPSQENYGYTF
TRBD1,TRBV28,CASIGQGPYNEQFF